The entry below describes one TCR beta chain. What it recognizes is unknown. The CDR3 is 14 amino acids. The germline CDR1 and CDR2 sequences are SGHRS and YFSETQ. With V trimmed by 4 bases and J by 3 bases, 5 bases remained unmatched. These data are taken from a study of CD8 T cells in Susac syndrome. Study-wide context: Within the sequenced group of Susac syndrome patients, roughly 6 showed active disease and about 8 were in remission.

cDNA came from around 0.5 to 1 ug RNA primed by random hexamers. Via MiXCR, TCRdb re-called the immunoSEQ multiplex PCR reads, giving one row per CDR3 protein. The sample lists some 77,000 distinct CDR3 sequences, 85% to 95% occurring once. Patients with Susac syndrome met the recently defined diagnostic criteria for definite or probable disease. Negative isolation was used for CD8+ and CD4+ T cells, and FACS enrichment was applied to TEMRA cells. Whole-study results and caveats: The CD4+ T cell repertoire of patients with Susac syndrome showed no detectable clonal expansion.

What was sequenced was CD4+ T cells from PBMCs. The chain is built from TRBV5-1 and TRBJ2-5; 8 bases agree with TRBD1. The clonotype originates from a human donor with Susac syndrome. The CDR3 DNA sequence: TGCGCCAGCAGCCCCGGGACAGGCAAAGAGACCCAGTACTTC. It specifies CASSPGTGKETQYF.